The 5 T cell receptor beta chains reported below all come from one sample, sequenced in a study of T cells in Graves' hyperthyroidism and ophthalmopathy. What was amplified from RNA transcripts were TCR beta CDR3 regions. An initial round of RT-PCR targeting the TCR CDR3 relied on the HTBI primer set. From the multiplex PCR reads, TCRdb called clonotypes with MiXCR, one entry per CDR3 protein. The repertoire has a few hundred thousand distinct CDR3 sequences, around a sixth of them found once; the top ten carry approximately 7.4%. The specimen was blood. These receptors came from a woman in her twenties or thirties with Graves' hyperthyroidism.

This clonotype was picked up a small number of times. The chain links TRBV6-4 to TRBJ1-3; D is ambiguous. The CDR3 has 14 residues. CDR1 is MRHNA and CDR2 is SNTAGT in the germline V gene. Trimming took off 6 bases at V and 0 bases at J, with 9 bases between the two ends. The CDR3, as DNA: TGTGCCAGCAGCCGACTCTACTCTGGAAACACCATATATTTT. This gives the protein CASSRLYSGNTIYF.

V is TRBV19 and J is TRBJ1-5; D not resolved. With 5 bases removed from V and 0 bases from J, the gap between germline ends came to 8 bases. The CDR3 spans 14 residues. Germline CDR1 is LNHDA and CDR2 is SQIVND (reference sequence). CDR3 amino acids: CASSSDFSNQPQHF. The DNA for the CDR3 is TGTGCCAGTAGTTCTGACTTTAGCAATCAGCCCCAGCATTTT.

In this sample, this clonotype turned up many times. The rearrangement uses TRBV20-1 and TRBJ2-1; 9 bases fit TRBD1. CDR3 length: 17 amino acids. Germline V gives CDR1 DFQATT, CDR2 SNEGSKA (reference sequence). The V segment lost 3 bases and the J segment 0 bases; nucleotides outside the gene matches: 9. The CDR3 region has the DNA TGCAGTGCTAGTGAGCCGGGACAGGGAAGCTCCTACAATGAGCAGTTCTTC. This encodes CSASEPGQGSSYNEQFF.

This clonotype has more than one count but fewer than ten. The chain has TRBV18 and TRBJ2-7, with 8 bases that match TRBD1. CDR3 size: 13 residues. From germline, CDR1 is KGHSH and CDR2 LQKENI. With V trimmed by 5 bases and J by 3 bases, 3 bases remained unmatched. CDR3 nucleotide sequence: TGTGCCAGCTCATGGACAGGGAACTACGAGCAGTACTTC. Translated: CASSWTGNYEQYF.

The chain joins TRBV9 to TRBJ2-2, with D possibly matching TRBD2 (5 bases). The germline V gene has CDR1 SGDLS and CDR2 YYNGEE. Trimming pared 8 bases from V and 1 base from J, leaving 15 bases between. The CDR3 is made up of 15 amino acids. CDR3 sequence (DNA): TGTGCCAGACCCCTCAAGCGGAGGAACACCGGGGAGCTGTTTTTT. Its protein is CARPLKRRNTGELFF.